The 10 T cell receptor beta chains given below trace back to one sample, sequenced in a study of cytomegalovirus exposure and HLA in healthy donors. The PCR ran on 60 Vbeta and 13 Jbeta primers. Using immunoSEQ multiplex PCR, the repertoire was profiled, and TCRdb retains in-frame clones only, with some absent. The data contain around 65,000 clones, over 75% of them singletons. Source material: PBMCs. The receptor source for this set is a woman aged 25 to 45 in good health and CMV-seronegative.

The chain links TRBV7-2 to TRBJ2-2, with TRBD2 identical over 7 bases. This CDR3 has 16 residues. The trim removed 5 bases at V and 7 bases at J, leaving 13 bases unmatched. Germline CDR1 is SGHTA and CDR2 is FQGNSA. In DNA form, the CDR3 reads TGTGCCAGCAGCCCTCGACTAGCAACCCTAGGCGGGGAGCTGTTTTTT. Amino acid sequence: CASSPRLATLGGELFF.

The chain is built from TRBV7-9 and TRBJ2-1; D uncertain. From germline, CDR1 is SEHNR and CDR2 FQNEAQ (reference sequence). The CDR3 runs 14 residues. The V and J ends lost 1 base and 4 bases respectively, with 8 bases between them. The CDR3, as DNA: TGTGCCAGCAGCTTAGTCGCTAGTTACAATGAGCAGTTCTTC. Translated, it gives CASSLVASYNEQFF.

The CDR3: CASSLGPSREGQFF. The CDR3 DNA reads TGTGCCAGCAGCTTAGGACCCAGCCGGGAAGGGCAGTTCTTC. The chain couples TRBV11-2 to TRBJ2-1; D is perhaps TRBD2 (5 bases). The V end lost 1 base, the J end lost 12 bases, and 16 bases lay between the germline ends. Germline-derived CDR1 and CDR2 are SGHAT and FQNNGV. The CDR3 is made up of 14 amino acids.

This chain links TRBV2 with TRBJ1-5; 7 bases map to TRBD1. CDR3 length: 14 residues. Trimming took 10 bases from V and 8 from J; bases not matched to a gene: 14. Germline V gives CDR1 SNHLY, CDR2 FYNNEI. CDR3 in DNA: TGTGCCACCAAGAATGAGGGGGCTTTGGAGCCCCAGCATTTT. Translating gives CATKNEGALEPQHF.

The V call is TRBV4-3, the J call TRBJ1-1; 7 bases map to TRBD1. This CDR3 is built from 15 residues. Germline V CDR1 and CDR2: LGHNA, YSLEER. Trimming took 4 bases from V and 3 from J; bases not matched to a gene: 8. The CDR3 loop is CASSLRGDSYTEAFF. CDR3 nucleotides: TGCGCCAGCAGCCTCAGGGGGGACTCATACACTGAAGCTTTCTTT.

The genes are TRBV6-5 and TRBJ1-2; 7 bases agree with TRBD1. Germline V gene sequence: CDR1 MNHEY, CDR2 SVGAGI. Trimming at V came to 2 bases and at J to 7 bases, leaving 4 bases not matched to a gene. The CDR3 has 13 amino acids. The DNA for the CDR3 is TGTGCCAGCAGTTACGGGGGACAGCCTGGCTACACCTTC. Its translation is CASSYGGQPGYTF.

This clone has a single count. The chain uses TRBV2 and TRBJ2-3; 12 bases fit TRBD2. The germline V gene encodes CDR1 SNHLY and CDR2 FYNNEI. V dropped 6 bases and J dropped 4; count of bases not matched to a gene: 14. This CDR3 comprises 18 residues. CDR3 coding DNA: TGTGCCAGCAGGGCCAATTTCGGGACTAGCGGGTACTCAGATACGCAGTATTTT. Translating it yields CASRANFGTSGYSDTQYF.

V and J are TRBV2 and TRBJ1-5; tentatively, D is TRBD1 (6 bases). CDR1 and CDR2 (germline): SNHLY, FYNNEI. The CDR3 covers 14 residues. The V end lost 7 bases, the J end lost 3 bases, and 13 bases lay between the germline ends. The DNA for the CDR3 is TGTGCCAGCACTCCGAGGGGGAACAATCAGCCCCAGCATTTT. Protein product: CASTPRGNNQPQHF.

This clone was detected once. The rearrangement joins TRBV6-5 to TRBJ1-2, with 7 bases lining up with TRBD1. The ends lost 2 bases at V and 8 bases at J; junction bases unmatched: 8. CDR1 MNHEY and CDR2 SVGAGI come from the germline V gene. The CDR3 is 14 amino acids. The CDR3 sequence: CASSYAGQADGYTF. Written as DNA, the CDR3 is TGTGCCAGCAGTTACGCAGGACAGGCCGACGGCTACACCTTC.

A single count supports this clone. The V gene is TRBV6-6, the J gene TRBJ1-1; possibly TRBD1 for D (6 bases). The germline CDR1 and CDR2 sequences are MNHNY and SVGAGI (reference sequence). Trimming removed 5 bases at V and 1 base at J, with 11 bases between. The CDR3 covers 14 residues. CDR3 nucleotide sequence: TGTGCCAGCAGTCCCCAACAGGGGAACACTGAAGCTTTCTTT. Translating gives CASSPQQGNTEAFF.